This TCR beta chain was identified in a study of blood T cell repertoires in COVID-19. Study at large: The study drew acute and convalescent COVID-19 samples from the United States, Italy and Spain.

Authors' processing steps: Amplified reference gene primers provided the basis for estimating nucleated cell counts. Clones were sequenced by immunoSEQ multiplex PCR, and TCRdb holds only the in-frame ones, with some missing. V, J and clone size reflect that table, while D and trimming were determined from the DNA. Found here are hundreds of thousands of clones, 80% to 90% of them singletons; the top ten hold roughly 0.87%. In Seattle, patients joined the study during active infection and were tracked longitudinally. This CDR3 has 13 amino acids. Trimming removed 7 bases at V and 14 bases at J, with 21 bases between. Germline V gene data show CDR1 as MNHEY and CDR2 as SMNVEV (reference sequence).

This clonotype was sampled from a man younger than 35 with COVID-19, enrolled during active disease. What was sequenced was peripheral blood. The V call is TRBV27, the J call TRBJ2-1, with D perhaps matching TRBD1 (6 bases). The CDR3 region has the DNA TGTGCCAGCAATTCATTGTACTCCGGGACAAAGTTCTTC. This codes for CASNSLYSGTKFF.